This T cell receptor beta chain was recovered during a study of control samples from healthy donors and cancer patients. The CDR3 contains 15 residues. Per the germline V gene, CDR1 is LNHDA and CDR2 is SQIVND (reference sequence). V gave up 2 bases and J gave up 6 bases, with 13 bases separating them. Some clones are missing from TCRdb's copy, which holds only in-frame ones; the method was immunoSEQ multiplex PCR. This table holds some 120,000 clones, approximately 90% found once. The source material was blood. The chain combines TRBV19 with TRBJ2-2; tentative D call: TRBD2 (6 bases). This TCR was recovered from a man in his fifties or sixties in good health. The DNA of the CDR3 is TGTGCCAGTAGTATAACTAGCCTTAGTGCCGGGGAGCTGTTTTTT. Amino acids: CASSITSLSAGELFF. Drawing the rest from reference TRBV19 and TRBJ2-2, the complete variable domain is DGGITQSPKYLFRKEGQNVTLSCEQNLNHDAMYWYRQDPGQGLRLIYYSQIVNDFQKGDIAEGYSVSREKKESFPLTVTSAQKNPTAFYLCASSITSLSAGELFFGEGSRLTVL.